These 30 T cell receptor beta chains were all obtained from the same sample, sequenced in a study of cytotoxic CD8 clonotypes in ibrutinib-treated CLL. TCRdb keeps only in-frame clones here, not all; method: immunoSEQ multiplex PCR. The sample has about 22,000 clones, about 75% seen once. This specimen consisted of PBMCs, obtained before ibrutinib treatment. Every receptor here comes from a human donor with chronic lymphocytic leukemia.

The V and J genes are TRBV11-2 and TRBJ1-5; no reliable D call. V was cut by 5 bases and J by 2 bases, with 13 bases left in between. The CDR3 spans 15 residues. Germline V gene lookup returns CDR1 SGHAT and CDR2 FQNNGV. The CDR3 here is CASSGPGTGNQPQHF. The CDR3 coding sequence is TGTGCCAGCAGCGGTCCGGGAACAGGCAATCAGCCCCAGCATTTT. The whole variable domain, remainder taken from reference TRBV11-2 and TRBJ1-5, is EAGVAQSPRYKIIEKRQSVAFWCNPISGHATLYWYQQILGQGPKLLIQFQNNGVVDDSQLPKDRFSAERLKGVDSTLKIQPAKLEDSAVYLCASSGPGTGNQPQHFGDGTRLSIL.

V and J are TRBV2 and TRBJ1-4; 11 bases fit TRBD1. The CDR3 extends over 15 amino acids. With 2 bases clipped from V and 13 bases from J, the junction kept 9 bases outside the gene matches. Germline V gene sequence: CDR1 SNHLY, CDR2 FYNNEI. The CDR3 loop is CASSEFGTGGEGLFF. CDR3 DNA: TGTGCCAGCAGTGAATTTGGGACAGGGGGAGAGGGACTGTTTTTT.

V gene TRBV6-6 combines with J gene TRBJ2-2, with 8 bases fitting TRBD2. Germline CDR1 reads MNHNY; CDR2 reads SVGAGI (reference sequence). This CDR3 is 16 amino acids long. V lost 7 bases to trimming and J lost 4 bases; unmatched junction nucleotides: 11. The CDR3 bases are TGTGCCAGCAATACATTCGGAACTAGCGGCACCGGGGAGCTGTTTTTT. This codes for CASNTFGTSGTGELFF.

The chain uses TRBV10-2 and TRBJ1-2, with D perhaps matching TRBD1 (6 bases). The germline CDR1 and CDR2 sequences are WSHSY and SAAADI. This CDR3 has 15 amino acids. The V gene lost 5 bases and the J gene lost 0 bases, with 13 bases spanning the gap. Written as DNA, the CDR3 is TGCGCCAGCAGTACTACAGGGCCAGCTAACTATGGCTACACCTTC. Protein sequence: CASSTTGPANYGYTF.

The rearrangement uses TRBV30 and TRBJ1-5, with D hard to call. Looked up from germline, CDR1 is GTSNPN and CDR2 is SVGIG (reference sequence). The CDR3 length is 13 residues. V was trimmed by 0 bases and J by 0 bases, leaving 3 bases between them. Here the CDR3 reads CAWSVDSNQPQHF. For the CDR3, the DNA is TGTGCCTGGAGTGTGGATAGCAATCAGCCCCAGCATTTT. The full variable domain, its missing parts supplied by reference TRBV30 and TRBJ1-5, is SQTIHQWPATLVQPVGSPLSLECTVEGTSNPNLYWYRQAAGRGLQLLFYSVGIGQISSEVPQNLSASRPQDRQFILSSKKLLLSDSGFYLCAWSVDSNQPQHFGDGTRLSIL.

The CDR3 bases are TGTGCCAGCAGTTACACAGTCGTGCGGCCCGAGCAGTACTTC. This codes for CASSYTVVRPEQYF. The V and J genes are TRBV6-5 and TRBJ2-7, with D unclear. Trimming cost V 2 bases and J 6 bases, with 14 bases left between them. Germline V CDR1 and CDR2: MNHEY, SVGAGI. The CDR3 extends over 14 amino acids.

This chain links TRBV4-1 with TRBJ2-1, with 8 bases that match TRBD2. CDR3 length equals 18 residues. Per the germline V gene, CDR1 is MGHRA and CDR2 is YSYEKL. V was clipped by 0 bases and J by 1 base; unmatched bases: 8. CDR3 sequence (DNA): TGCGCCAGCAGCCAAGAAGGGGTCGGGGGGGCGTCCTACAATGAGCAGTTCTTC. Its protein product is CASSQEGVGGASYNEQFF.

The gene calls are TRBV18 and TRBJ2-2; D gene ambiguous. Germline CDR1 KGHSH, CDR2 LQKENI. There are 14 residues in the CDR3. V was pared by 1 base and J by 5 bases, with 8 bases between. In DNA form, the CDR3 reads TGTGCCAGCTCACCACTCCCCTCTACCGGGGAGCTGTTTTTT. Translating gives CASSPLPSTGELFF.

The chain is built from TRBV2 and TRBJ2-7; 12 bases match TRBD2. This CDR3 has 14 residues. Germline CDR1 SNHLY, CDR2 FYNNEI. V was pared by 9 bases and J by 1 base, with 4 bases of the junction left unmatched. DNA of the CDR3: TGTGCCAGTCGGACTAGCGGGAAGTCCTACGAGCAGTACTTC. It is translated as CASRTSGKSYEQYF.

The CDR3, as DNA: TGCGCCAGCAGCCCCCCAGCCTTCGAGCAGTACTTC. It specifies CASSPPAFEQYF. The chain carries TRBV4-1 and TRBJ2-7; D not resolved. The CDR3 contains 12 residues. Trimming cost V 4 bases and J 6 bases, with 10 bases left between them. Germline CDR1 reads MGHRA; CDR2 reads YSYEKL.

This sequence joins TRBV29-1 and TRBJ1-2; 7 bases map to TRBD1. The CDR3 runs 15 residues. V was clipped by 6 bases and J by 4 bases; unmatched bases: 14. CDR1 and CDR2 from the germline V gene are SQVTM and ANQGSEA. The CDR3 DNA is TGCAGCGTCTCTCGCCCGACAGGGATTTCCTATGGCTACACCTTC. Its protein is CSVSRPTGISYGYTF.

For this clone: At one of its ends the junction is not consistent with the germline gene, which may arise from a read error. The chain recombines TRBV7-7 with TRBJ2-3; tentatively, D is TRBD2 (6 bases). From germline, CDR1 is SSHAT and CDR2 FNYEAQ (reference sequence). The CDR3 has 13 amino acids. CDR3 sequence: CASSLAEADTQYF. Written as DNA, the CDR3 is TGTGCTAGCAGCTTAGCGGAGGCGGATACGCAGTATTTT.

The J gene is TRBJ1-2, the V gene TRBV11-2, with TRBD1 as a possible D gene (6 bases). V lost 5 bases and J 2 bases, leaving 15 bases between the germline ends. Looked up from germline, CDR1 is SGHAT and CDR2 is FQNNGV. There are 15 residues in the CDR3. The DNA of the CDR3 is TGTGCCAGCAGCCCCCACAGGGTAGGCAACTATGGCTACACCTTC. It yields the protein CASSPHRVGNYGYTF.

J is TRBJ2-1 and V is TRBV11-3; 8 bases agree with TRBD1. CDR1 is SGHNT and CDR2 is YENEEA in the germline V gene. The CDR3 loop spans 18 amino acids. Trimming removed 4 bases from V and 0 bases from J; junction bases left unmatched: 11. In DNA, the CDR3 is TGTGCCAGCAGCTCCCGACAGGGGACTCTTAGCTCCTACAATGAGCAGTTCTTC. This encodes CASSSRQGTLSSYNEQFF.

The chain combines TRBV5-1 with TRBJ1-1, with a weak D call TRBD1 (6 bases). CDR1 SGHRS and CDR2 YFSETQ come from the germline V gene. The CDR3 sequence is 14 residues long. The ends were cut back, 4 bases at V and 5 bases at J, with 15 bases in the middle. CDR3 region: CASSEQGRETEAFF. As DNA, the CDR3 is TGCGCCAGCAGCGAACAGGGAAGGGAGACTGAAGCTTTCTTT.

CDR3 sequence reads: CASRAQRTGYGYTF. In DNA form, the CDR3 reads TGTGCCAGCAGGGCTCAGCGGACAGGCTATGGCTACACCTTC. The chain uses TRBV2 and TRBJ1-2; 7 bases agree with TRBD1. Trimming took 6 bases from V and 4 from J; bases not matched to a gene: 8. This CDR3 spans 14 amino acids. Germline CDR1 and CDR2: SNHLY and FYNNEI.

The chain recombines TRBV30 with TRBJ1-1; D uncertain. The length of the CDR3 is 13 residues. Germline-derived CDR1 and CDR2 are GTSNPN and SVGIG (reference sequence). V lost 4 bases and J 5 bases, leaving 14 bases between the germline ends. As DNA, the CDR3 is TGTGCCTGGACTCGGGGTACGGTAACTGAAGCTTTCTTT. It specifies CAWTRGTVTEAFF.

The rearrangement links TRBV5-1 to TRBJ1-2, with a weak D call TRBD1 (5 bases). This CDR3 contains 14 residues. V was trimmed by 4 bases and J by 7 bases, leaving 17 bases between them. Germline V gene lookup returns CDR1 SGHRS and CDR2 YFSETQ. The CDR3 DNA follows: TGCGCCAGCAGCCTGGGGGGGAGAAAAGGTGGCTACACCTTC. Amino acid sequence: CASSLGGRKGGYTF.

The gene calls are TRBV6-6 and TRBJ2-1; D gene unclear. This CDR3 is 12 amino acids long. Germline V CDR1 and CDR2: MNHNY, SVGAGI (reference sequence). The V and J ends lost 5 bases and 0 bases respectively, with 2 bases between them. The CDR3 DNA follows: TGTGCCAGCAGTCCCTCCTACAATGAGCAGTTCTTC. Translating it yields CASSPSYNEQFF.

V usage is TRBV4-3 and J usage is TRBJ1-1; TRBD1 might be the D (5 bases). The CDR3 spans 14 residues. Trimming shortened V by 1 base and J by 4 bases, and 10 bases separated the two germline ends. Germline V gene data show CDR1 as LGHNA and CDR2 as YSLEER. This CDR3 reads CASSQGQGTTEAFF. CDR3 sequence (DNA): TGCGCCAGCAGCCAAGGCCAGGGTACCACTGAAGCTTTCTTT.

The CDR3 nucleotides are TGTGCCGGGAGGAACCTTAACTATGGCTACACCTTC. Amino acids: CAGRNLNYGYTF. V gene TRBV19 combines with J gene TRBJ1-2; D unclear. Between the trimmed V and J ends, which lost 11 bases and 1 base, there was a span of 11 bases. The germline gives CDR1 LNHDA, CDR2 SQIVND (reference sequence). The CDR3 loop spans 12 amino acids.

The chain couples TRBV6-6 to TRBJ1-4; TRBD1 agrees at 8 bases. V lost 8 bases, J lost 6 bases, and 11 bases stayed unmatched. Germline assignment: CDR1 MNHNY and CDR2 SVGAGI (reference sequence). The CDR3 is made up of 15 amino acids. As DNA, the CDR3 is TGTGCCAGCGAGGGACAGGCCGGCAGGGATGAAAAACTGTTTTTT. Residues: CASEGQAGRDEKLFF.

This clone has only a few counts. A read error may produce the germline difference seen at one junction end. The chain links TRBV5-1 to TRBJ2-7; D might be TRBD1 (6 bases). Germline lookup yields CDR1 SGHRS and CDR2 YFSETQ. This CDR3 contains 14 residues. Here the CDR3 DNA reads TGCGCCAGCAGCTTGGGGACAGCCCTTTACGAACAGTACTTC. Protein sequence: CASSLGTALYEQYF.

The chain combines TRBV7-2 with TRBJ2-7; TRBD1 matches 8 bases. Per germline, CDR1 SGHTA and CDR2 FQGNSA. The CDR3 runs 15 residues. V lost 5 bases, J lost 7 bases, and 13 bases stayed unmatched. The CDR3 sequence is CASSADRGRRREQYF. The DNA for the CDR3 is TGTGCCAGCAGCGCAGACAGGGGCCGCCGCCGAGAGCAGTACTTC.

This chain uses TRBV13 with TRBJ2-1, with D tentatively TRBD2 (5 bases). The CDR3 is 16 residues long. V lost 3 bases to trimming and J lost 1 base, with 13 bases between them. In germline, CDR1 is PRHDT, CDR2 FYEKMQ (reference sequence). CDR3 region: CASSFSLGRSYNEQFF. CDR3 in DNA: TGTGCCAGCAGCTTTTCCCTGGGGAGATCCTACAATGAGCAGTTCTTC.

This chain links TRBV11-3 with TRBJ2-2; 7 bases fit TRBD2. This CDR3 is built from 16 residues. CDR1 and CDR2 (germline): SGHNT, YENEEA. V trimming: 3 bases; J trimming: 6 bases; junction bases outside the gene matches: 10. The CDR3 region is CASSLGPGLVAGELFF. CDR3 DNA sequence: TGTGCCAGCAGCTTGGGACCTGGACTAGTGGCCGGGGAGCTGTTTTTT.

The CDR3 coding sequence is TGCAGCGTTACGGGGACAGCCTTCTTAGGGGGCTACACCTTC. It translates to CSVTGTAFLGGYTF. The V and J genes are TRBV29-1 and TRBJ1-2; 7 bases match TRBD1. J gave up 8 bases and V 5 bases, and 14 bases lay outside the gene matches. This CDR3 region has 14 residues. Germline values: CDR1 SQVTM, CDR2 ANQGSEA.

The CDR3, as DNA: TGTGCCAGCAGCGAGGTCGGGGAAAAACTGTTTTTT. Encoded protein: CASSEVGEKLFF. The chain is built from TRBV6-1 and TRBJ1-4, with D unresolved. The germline V and J ends were trimmed by 6 bases and 8 bases, with 10 bases remaining between them. Germline V gene lookup returns CDR1 MNHNS and CDR2 SASEGT. The CDR3 spans 12 residues.

The gene calls are TRBV28 and TRBJ1-4; D ambiguous. There are 12 residues in the CDR3. Trimming took 7 bases from V and 3 from J, leaving 6 bases between them. Per germline, CDR1 MDHEN and CDR2 SYDVKM. Here the CDR3 reads CASKGSNEKLFF. The CDR3, as DNA: TGTGCCAGCAAAGGGTCTAATGAAAAACTGTTTTTT.

The gene calls are TRBV5-4 and TRBJ2-1, with 8 bases fitting TRBD1. J lost 8 bases, V lost 4 bases, and 11 bases had no gene match. Looked up from germline, CDR1 is SGHNT and CDR2 is YYREEE (reference sequence). The CDR3 sequence is 15 residues long. The CDR3 DNA reads as TGTGCCAGCAGCCAGACAGGGGCAATGCGCTATGAGCAGTTCTTC. Translated, it gives CASSQTGAMRYEQFF.